This TCR beta chain was observed in a study of blood T cells in healthy people across ages. Study-level results: Investigators viewed diversity estimates from one million T cells as underestimates, the study reported. Expanded clonotype changes were possibly confounded by unknown donor CMV status. There were more naive CD4+ cells and higher diversity in long-lived donors than in aged donors.

Combining a sample-barcoded 5' primer with a J-beta primer mix, a second PCR ran for 7 to 11 cycles. TCRdb reprocessed the 5' RACE reads with MiXCR, giving one entry per CDR3 protein. This table holds under 950,000 distinct CDR3 sequences, about a fifth found once. In its sample, this clonotype was seen many times. Antigen unknown. The CDR3 contains 13 residues. V was trimmed by 3 bases and J by 1 base, leaving 3 bases between them. Source material: blood. The chain joins TRBV12-3 or TRBV12-4 to TRBJ2-2; D call uncertain. The receptor comes from a man between 65 and 79 years old in good health. The CDR3: CASSLRNTGELFF. DNA for the CDR3: TGTGCCAGCAGTTTGAGGAACACCGGGGAGCTGTTTTTT.